These 26 T cell receptor beta chains were sequenced from one sample in a study of beta chain features in type 1 diabetes. Study findings and constraints: All four CD4+ subsets of Type 1 diabetes patients contained TCRB CDR3s that were moderately but significantly shorter.

For these TCRs, the target antigens are not known. The sequenced template was cDNA made from the entire isolated RNA. The protocol was immunoSEQ multiplex PCR, while the TCRdb copy is restricted to in-frame clones and leaves out a portion. In the table there are hundreds of thousands of clones, roughly 12% of which are singletons. The sequenced sample was naive CD4+ T cells from blood. The source of these receptors is a man between 18 and 29 years old with type 1 diabetes.

The chain carries TRBV11-2 and TRBJ1-2; 7 bases map to TRBD1. Germline CDR1 SGHAT, CDR2 FQNNGV. CDR3 length: 17 residues. V shed 6 bases and J 3 bases; nucleotides not matched to a gene: 16. Here the CDR3 reads CASRSPGQKLRDYGYTF. In DNA form, the CDR3 reads TGTGCCAGCAGATCACCGGGACAGAAGCTGAGAGACTATGGCTACACCTTC.

This clone was seen only a few times. The J gene is TRBJ1-2, the V gene TRBV18, with D possibly matching TRBD1 (6 bases). The CDR3 runs to 13 residues. CDR1 and CDR2 from the germline V gene are KGHSH and LQKENI. Trimming took off 6 bases at V and 1 base at J, with 9 bases between the two ends. In DNA form, the CDR3 reads TGTGCCAGCTCTCGGACAGATAACTATGGCTACACCTTC. Translated: CASSRTDNYGYTF.

The chain recombines TRBV15 with TRBJ1-2, with TRBD1 matching 8 bases. V shed 5 bases, J shed 4 bases, and the junction held 9 bases outside the gene matches. Germline assignment: CDR1 LNHNV and CDR2 YYDKDF (reference sequence). This CDR3 is 15 amino acids long. CDR3 DNA sequence: TGTGCCACCAGCCCAGGGGGCGCAGGCTTCTATGGCTACACCTTC. This sequence encodes CATSPGGAGFYGYTF.

The chain uses TRBV15 and TRBJ1-6; tentative D call: TRBD1 (5 bases). Looked up from germline, CDR1 is LNHNV and CDR2 is YYDKDF (reference sequence). This CDR3 is 18 amino acids long. Trimming took off 0 bases at V and 6 bases at J, with 18 bases between the two ends. The DNA for the CDR3 is TGTGCCACCAGCAGAGATGGGGGTCGTAGCAAGGTTAATTCACCCCTCCACTTT. It yields the protein CATSRDGGRSKVNSPLHF.

As concerns this clone: Other DNA sequences in this specimen translate into the identical CDR3. The rearrangement joins TRBV18 to TRBJ1-2; weak D call: TRBD1 (5 bases). Trimming stripped 1 base from V and 3 bases from J, with 9 bases between. Germline-derived CDR1 and CDR2 are KGHSH and LQKENI. The CDR3 is 14 amino acids. The CDR3, as DNA: TGTGCCAGCTCACCACTGGGGACGGACTATGGCTACACCTTC. Amino acids: CASSPLGTDYGYTF.

The V and J genes are TRBV7-9 and TRBJ1-5, with 11 bases fitting TRBD1. The CDR3 totals 17 residues. Germline V CDR1 and CDR2: SEHNR, FQNEAQ (reference sequence). Losses at the gene ends were 5 bases for V and 6 bases for J; bases not matched to a gene: 12. The CDR3 region has the DNA TGTGCCAGCAGCGGACAGGGGGCGGAAGCCCATGGTCAGCCCCAGCATTTT. Its protein is CASSGQGAEAHGQPQHF.

This clone has more than one count but fewer than ten. The rearrangement uses TRBV30 and TRBJ2-2, with a weak D call TRBD2 (5 bases). Per germline, CDR1 GTSNPN and CDR2 SVGIG (reference sequence). CDR3 size: 13 residues. The ends were cut back, 5 bases at V and 4 bases at J, with 11 bases in the middle. The CDR3 loop reads CAWHQGSTGELFF. CDR3 DNA sequence: TGTGCCTGGCACCAAGGGAGCACCGGGGAGCTGTTTTTT.

V usage is TRBV4-1 and J usage is TRBJ2-3; a possible D gene is TRBD1 (5 bases). The CDR3 has 12 residues. CDR1 is MGHRA, CDR2 YSYEKL, per germline. V gave up 8 bases and J gave up 1 base, with 7 bases separating them. The CDR3 spells CASGAGTDTQYF. The CDR3 bases are TGCGCCAGCGGGGCGGGCACAGATACGCAGTATTTT.

The CDR3 protein is CATLGWQQETQYF. The CDR3 DNA reads TGTGCCACCCTTGGCTGGCAACAAGAGACCCAGTACTTC. V gene TRBV6-1 combines with J gene TRBJ2-5, with no clear D. This CDR3 has 13 residues. The V end was cut by 10 bases, the J end by 2 bases, with 14 bases between. CDR1 is MNHNS, CDR2 SASEGT, per germline.

This chain connects TRBV9 to TRBJ2-2; D is ambiguous. V lost 3 bases and J 5 bases, leaving 8 bases between the germline ends. The CDR3 totals 13 residues. CDR1 and CDR2 (germline): SGDLS, YYNGEE. The CDR3 protein is CASSDQPTGELFF. The DNA of the CDR3 is TGTGCCAGCAGCGATCAACCAACCGGGGAGCTGTTTTTT. Full variable domain (missing parts from reference TRBV9 and TRBJ2-2): DSGVTQTPKHLITATGQRVTLRCSPRSGDLSVYWYQQSLDQGLQFLIQYYNGEERAKGNILERFSAQQFPDLHSELNLSSLELGDSALYFCASSDQPTGELFFGEGSRLTVL.

This clone was detected a few times. This sequence joins TRBV7-2 and TRBJ1-4; 7 positions agree with TRBD1. The J segment lost 2 bases and the V segment lost 5 bases, leaving 11 bases of the junction unmatched. The CDR3 spans 17 residues. Germline assignment: CDR1 SGHTA and CDR2 FQGNSA. This CDR3 reads CASSTKQGSLTNEKLFF. The CDR3 DNA follows: TGTGCCAGCAGCACGAAACAGGGGAGCCTCACTAATGAAAAACTGTTTTTT.

V usage is TRBV18 and J usage is TRBJ2-6, with a weak D call TRBD2 (5 bases). CDR1 is KGHSH and CDR2 is LQKENI in the germline V gene. This CDR3 is 15 amino acids long. Trimming took 3 bases from V and 4 from J, leaving 10 bases between them. The CDR3 sequence is CASSPTGRGANVLTF. DNA of the CDR3: TGTGCCAGCTCACCCACTGGGAGAGGGGCCAACGTCCTGACTTTC.

This clone has just a few counts. The V and J genes are TRBV30 and TRBJ2-1; either TRBD1 or TRBD2 may fit D (5 bases each). The CDR3 contains 15 residues. Trimming removed 3 bases at V and 12 bases at J, with 24 bases between. Looked up from germline, CDR1 is GTSNPN and CDR2 is SVGIG (reference sequence). CDR3 sequence (DNA): TGTGCCTGGAGAACCTCGGGGACCTCCTTAGTAACGCAGTTCTTC. Its translation: CAWRTSGTSLVTQFF. Variable domain in full (rest from reference TRBV30 and TRBJ2-1): SQTIHQWPATLVQPVGSPLSLECTVEGTSNPNLYWYRQAAGRGLQLLFYSVGIGQISSEVPQNLSASRPQDRQFILSSKKLLLSDSGFYLCAWRTSGTSLVTQFFGPGTRLTVL.

The chain joins TRBV7-9 to TRBJ2-5; weak D call: TRBD2 (5 bases). This CDR3 has 13 amino acids. Trimming pared 2 bases from V and 5 bases from J, leaving 9 bases between. Looked up from germline, CDR1 is SEHNR and CDR2 is FQNEAQ (reference sequence). The CDR3 DNA reads TGTGCCAGCAGCTTAAGGGAGAAGGAGACCCAGTACTTC. It specifies CASSLREKETQYF.

This clone came up a few times. The genes are TRBV14 and TRBJ1-3; 10 bases are a match to TRBD1. J was trimmed by 7 bases and V by 8 bases; bases with no gene match: 5. Looked up from germline, CDR1 is SGHDN and CDR2 is FVKESK. CDR3 length: 13 residues. The DNA of the CDR3 is TGTGCCAGCGGCCGGACAGGGGGGAACACCATATATTTT. Protein sequence: CASGRTGGNTIYF.

In its sample, this clone was seen a few times. The rearrangement joins TRBV4-2 to TRBJ2-5; D is ambiguous. Germline-derived CDR1 and CDR2 are LGHNA and YNFKEQ. There are 11 residues in the CDR3. With 5 bases removed from V and 4 bases from J, the gap between germline ends came to 5 bases. The CDR3 loop reads CASSFRETQYF. The CDR3 coding sequence is TGTGCCAGCAGCTTTAGAGAGACCCAGTACTTC.

CDR3 in DNA: TGTGCCAGCTCACGGCAGCCAAACACTGAAGCTTTCTTT. This sequence encodes CASSRQPNTEAFF. V and J are TRBV18 and TRBJ1-1; D call uncertain. This CDR3 is built from 13 residues. CDR1 and CDR2 (germline): KGHSH, LQKENI. Between the trimmed V and J ends, which lost 4 bases and 2 bases, there was a span of 8 bases.

There are a few counts of this clone. V and J are TRBV25-1 and TRBJ1-6; D is ambiguous. This CDR3 spans 13 amino acids. Germline V gene data show CDR1 as MGHDK and CDR2 as SYGVNS. The ends were cut back, 4 bases at V and 5 bases at J, with 6 bases in the middle. The chain's CDR3 is CASSGVNNSPLHF. The CDR3 region has the DNA TGTGCCAGCAGTGGAGTAAATAATTCACCCCTCCACTTT. The variable domain in full, completed from reference TRBV25-1 and TRBJ1-6, reads EADIYQTPRYLVIGTGKKITLECSQTMGHDKMYWYQQDPGMELHLIHYSYGVNSTEKGDLSSESTVSRIRTEHFPLTLESARPSHTSQYLCASSGVNNSPLHFGNGTRLTVT.

This chain's CDR3 is CASSSGQAHRSYEQYF. CDR3 nucleotide sequence: TGTGCCAGCAGTTCCGGACAGGCCCACCGCTCCTACGAGCAGTACTTC. The chain joins TRBV28 to TRBJ2-7; TRBD1 matches at 7 bases. The CDR3 length is 16 residues. Trimming cost V 4 bases and J 0 bases; bases outside gene matches: 9. Germline V lookup: CDR1 MDHEN, CDR2 SYDVKM.

This sequence joins TRBV27 and TRBJ2-7; D perhaps matches TRBD1 (5 bases). The CDR3 loop spans 12 amino acids. Germline CDR1 MNHEY, CDR2 SMNVEV (reference sequence). Deletions cut 5 bases from V and 5 bases from J, with 10 bases between. The CDR3, as DNA: TGTGCCAGCAGTAGGGGAACGGACGAGCAGTACTTC. Translation: CASSRGTDEQYF.

V usage is TRBV9 and J usage is TRBJ2-7, with D possibly TRBD1 on 5 matching bases. Per germline, CDR1 SGDLS and CDR2 YYNGEE. The CDR3 has 14 residues. V was clipped by 1 base and J by 1 base, with 9 bases between them. The CDR3 protein is CASSVYPGSYEQYF. The CDR3 coding sequence is TGTGCCAGCAGCGTATATCCAGGGTCCTACGAGCAGTACTTC.

This chain uses TRBV5-4 with TRBJ2-1; TRBD2 matches 8 bases. The CDR3 runs 16 residues. Per germline, CDR1 SGHNT and CDR2 YYREEE (reference sequence). V trimming: 0 bases; J trimming: 5 bases; junction bases outside the gene matches: 7. The CDR3 coding sequence is TGTGCCAGCAGCTTGGCGGGGAGCGGGGGAGACAATGAGCAGTTCTTC. Its translation: CASSLAGSGGDNEQFF. Full variable domain (rest looked up from reference TRBV5-4 and TRBJ2-1): ETGVTQSPTHLIKTRGQQVTLRCSSQSGHNTVSWYQQALGQGPQFIFQYYREEENGRGNFPPRFSGLQFPNYSSELNVNALELDDSALYLCASSLAGSGGDNEQFFGPGTRLTVL.

The chain carries TRBV15 and TRBJ1-1; D is uncertain. CDR3 size: 13 residues. The V and J ends lost 5 bases and 4 bases respectively, with 11 bases between them. The V gene's germline CDR1 is LNHNV and CDR2 YYDKDF (reference sequence). The CDR3 sequence: CATSAGNPTEAFF. CDR3 DNA: TGTGCCACCAGCGCCGGGAATCCCACTGAAGCTTTCTTT.

The sample holds a few counts of this clone. The chain links TRBV9 to TRBJ2-1, with D possibly matching TRBD2 (5 bases). The V and J ends lost 4 bases and 2 bases respectively, with 16 bases between them. CDR1 is SGDLS, CDR2 YYNGEE, per germline. The CDR3 runs 16 residues. The CDR3 sequence is CASSLSGLYTYNEQFF. CDR3 nucleotides: TGTGCCAGCAGCCTAAGTGGACTCTACACCTACAATGAGCAGTTCTTC.

The J gene is TRBJ2-3, the V gene TRBV5-1, with 11 bases that match TRBD2. Trimming cost V 4 bases and J 2 bases; bases outside gene matches: 6. The CDR3 length is 16 residues. Germline assignment: CDR1 SGHRS and CDR2 YFSETQ. The CDR3 protein is CASSLTSGGLTDTQYF. CDR3 in DNA: TGCGCCAGCAGCCTCACTAGCGGGGGCCTCACAGATACGCAGTATTTT.

This clone was seen a few times. The rearrangement joins TRBV10-3 to TRBJ1-2; D unresolved. V lost 10 bases and J 1 base, leaving 13 bases between the germline ends. This CDR3 spans 13 amino acids. Germline V gives CDR1 ENHRY, CDR2 SYGVKD. For the CDR3, the DNA is TGTGCCAACAAGATGGACGGTAACTATGGCTACACCTTC. Protein product: CANKMDGNYGYTF.